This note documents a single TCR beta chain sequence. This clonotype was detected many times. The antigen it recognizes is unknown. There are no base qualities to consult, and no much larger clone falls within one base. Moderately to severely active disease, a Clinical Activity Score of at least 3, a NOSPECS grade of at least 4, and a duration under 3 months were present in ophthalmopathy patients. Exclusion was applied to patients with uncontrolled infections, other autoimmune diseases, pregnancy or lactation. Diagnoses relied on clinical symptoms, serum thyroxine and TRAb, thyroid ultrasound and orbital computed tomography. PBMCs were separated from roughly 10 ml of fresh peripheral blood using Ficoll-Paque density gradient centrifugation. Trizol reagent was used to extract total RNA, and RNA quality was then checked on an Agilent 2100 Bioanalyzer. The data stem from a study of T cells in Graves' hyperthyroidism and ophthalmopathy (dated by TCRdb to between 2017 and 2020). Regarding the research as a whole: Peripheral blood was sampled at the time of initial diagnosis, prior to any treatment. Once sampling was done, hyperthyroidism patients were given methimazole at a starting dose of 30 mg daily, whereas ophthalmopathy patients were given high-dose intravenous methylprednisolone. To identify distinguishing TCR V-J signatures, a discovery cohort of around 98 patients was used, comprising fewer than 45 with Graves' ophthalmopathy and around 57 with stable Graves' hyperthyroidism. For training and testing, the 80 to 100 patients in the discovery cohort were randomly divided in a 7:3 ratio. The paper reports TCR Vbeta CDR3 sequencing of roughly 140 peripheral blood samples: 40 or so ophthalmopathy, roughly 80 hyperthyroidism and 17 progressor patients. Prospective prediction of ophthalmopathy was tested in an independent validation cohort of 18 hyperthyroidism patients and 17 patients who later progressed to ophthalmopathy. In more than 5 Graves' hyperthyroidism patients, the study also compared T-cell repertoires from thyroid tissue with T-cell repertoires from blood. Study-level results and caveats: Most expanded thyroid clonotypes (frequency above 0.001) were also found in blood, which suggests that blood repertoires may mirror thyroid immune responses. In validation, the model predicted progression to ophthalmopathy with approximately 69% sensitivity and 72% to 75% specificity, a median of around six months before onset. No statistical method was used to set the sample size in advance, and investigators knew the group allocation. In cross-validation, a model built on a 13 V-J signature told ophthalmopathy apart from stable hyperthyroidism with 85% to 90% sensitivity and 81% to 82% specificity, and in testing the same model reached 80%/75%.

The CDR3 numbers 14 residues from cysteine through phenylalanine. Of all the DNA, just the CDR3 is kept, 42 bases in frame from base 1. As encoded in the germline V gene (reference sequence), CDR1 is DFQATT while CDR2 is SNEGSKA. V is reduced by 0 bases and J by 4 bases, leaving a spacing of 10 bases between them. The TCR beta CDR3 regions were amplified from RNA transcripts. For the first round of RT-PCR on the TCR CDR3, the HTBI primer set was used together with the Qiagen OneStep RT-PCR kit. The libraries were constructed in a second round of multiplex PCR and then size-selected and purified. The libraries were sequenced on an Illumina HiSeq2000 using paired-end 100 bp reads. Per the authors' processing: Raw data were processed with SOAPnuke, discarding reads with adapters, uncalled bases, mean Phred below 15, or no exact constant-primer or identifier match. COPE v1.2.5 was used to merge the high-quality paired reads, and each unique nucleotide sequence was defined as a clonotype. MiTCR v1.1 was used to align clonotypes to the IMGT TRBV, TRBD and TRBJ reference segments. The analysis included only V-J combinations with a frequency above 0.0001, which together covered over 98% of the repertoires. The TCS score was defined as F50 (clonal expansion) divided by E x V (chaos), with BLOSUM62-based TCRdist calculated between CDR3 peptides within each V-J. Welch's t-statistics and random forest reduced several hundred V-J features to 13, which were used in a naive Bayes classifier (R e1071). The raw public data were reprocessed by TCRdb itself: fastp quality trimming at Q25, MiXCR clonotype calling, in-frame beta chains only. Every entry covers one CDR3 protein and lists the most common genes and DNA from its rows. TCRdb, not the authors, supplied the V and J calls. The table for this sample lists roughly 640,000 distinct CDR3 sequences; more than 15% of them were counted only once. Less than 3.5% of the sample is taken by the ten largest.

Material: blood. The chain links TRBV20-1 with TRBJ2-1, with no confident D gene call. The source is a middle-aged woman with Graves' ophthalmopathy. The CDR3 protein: CSARDDGRYNEQFF. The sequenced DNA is TGCAGTGCTAGAGATGATGGGCGTTACAATGAGCAGTTCTTC.